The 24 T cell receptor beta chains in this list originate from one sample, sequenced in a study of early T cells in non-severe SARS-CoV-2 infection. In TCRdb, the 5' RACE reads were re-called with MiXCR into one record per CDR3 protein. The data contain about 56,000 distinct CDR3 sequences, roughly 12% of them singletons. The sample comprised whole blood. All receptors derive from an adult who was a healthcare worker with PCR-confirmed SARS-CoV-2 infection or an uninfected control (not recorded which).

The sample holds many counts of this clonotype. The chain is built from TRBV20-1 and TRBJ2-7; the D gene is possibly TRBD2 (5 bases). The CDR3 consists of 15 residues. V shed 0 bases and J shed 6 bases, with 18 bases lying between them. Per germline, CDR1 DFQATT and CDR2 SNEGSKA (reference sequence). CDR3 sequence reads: CSARDFTTTRGEQYF. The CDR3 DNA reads TGCAGTGCTAGAGATTTTACGACTACCAGAGGCGAGCAGTACTTC.

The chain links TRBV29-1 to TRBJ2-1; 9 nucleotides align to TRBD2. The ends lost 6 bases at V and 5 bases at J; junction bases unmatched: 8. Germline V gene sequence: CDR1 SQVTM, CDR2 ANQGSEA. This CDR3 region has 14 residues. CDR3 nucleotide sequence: TGCAGCGTGCCTGGACTAGCGTACAACAATGAGCAGTTCTTC. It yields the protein CSVPGLAYNNEQFF.

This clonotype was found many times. This chain's CDR3 is CASSLALGQIYEQYF. CDR3 DNA sequence: TGTGCCAGCAGCTTAGCATTGGGACAGATATACGAGCAGTACTTC. This chain connects TRBV11-2 to TRBJ2-7, with TRBD1 matching 7 bases. CDR1 SGHAT and CDR2 FQNNGV come from the germline V gene. The trim removed 1 base at V and 4 bases at J, leaving 7 bases unmatched. The CDR3 has 15 residues.

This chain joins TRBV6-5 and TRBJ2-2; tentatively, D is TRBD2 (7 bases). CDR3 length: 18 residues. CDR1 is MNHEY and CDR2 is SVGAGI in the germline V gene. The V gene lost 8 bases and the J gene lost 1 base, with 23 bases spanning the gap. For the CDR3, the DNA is TGTGCCAGCTCTTGGGGCGGGGGCGCGACAGGGAACACCGGGGAGCTGTTTTTT. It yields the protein CASSWGGGATGNTGELFF.

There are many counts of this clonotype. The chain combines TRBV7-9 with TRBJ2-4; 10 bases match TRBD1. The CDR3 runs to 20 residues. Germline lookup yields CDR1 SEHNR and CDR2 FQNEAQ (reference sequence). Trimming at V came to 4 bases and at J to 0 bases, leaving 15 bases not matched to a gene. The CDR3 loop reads CASSSGAGTGAKLAKNIQYF. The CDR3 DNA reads TGTGCCAGCAGCTCCGGGGCCGGGACAGGGGCAAAACTAGCCAAAAACATTCAGTACTTC.

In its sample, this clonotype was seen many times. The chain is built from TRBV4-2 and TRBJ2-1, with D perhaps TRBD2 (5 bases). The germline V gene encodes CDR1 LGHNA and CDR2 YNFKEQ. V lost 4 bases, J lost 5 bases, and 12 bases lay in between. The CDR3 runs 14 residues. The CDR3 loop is CASSLTSGNNEQFF. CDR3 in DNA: TGTGCCAGCAGCCTCACCTCGGGAAACAATGAGCAGTTCTTC.

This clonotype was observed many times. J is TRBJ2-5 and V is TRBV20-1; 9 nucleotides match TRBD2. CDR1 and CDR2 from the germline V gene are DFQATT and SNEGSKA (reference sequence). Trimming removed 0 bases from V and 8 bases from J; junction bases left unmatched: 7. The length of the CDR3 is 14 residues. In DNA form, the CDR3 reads TGCAGTGCTAGAGAGGGGGCTAGCGGGGAAACCCAGTACTTC. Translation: CSAREGASGETQYF.

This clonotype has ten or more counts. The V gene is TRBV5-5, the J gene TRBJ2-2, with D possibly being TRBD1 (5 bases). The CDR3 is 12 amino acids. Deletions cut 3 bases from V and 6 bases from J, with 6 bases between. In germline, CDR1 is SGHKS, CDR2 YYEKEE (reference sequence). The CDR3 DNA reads TGTGCCAGCAGCTGGGGCCCCGGGGAGCTGTTTTTT. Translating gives CASSWGPGELFF.

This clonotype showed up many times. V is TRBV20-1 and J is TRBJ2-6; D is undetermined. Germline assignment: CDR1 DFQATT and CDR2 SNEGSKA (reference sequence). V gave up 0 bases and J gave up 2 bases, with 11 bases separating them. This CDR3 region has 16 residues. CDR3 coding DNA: TGCAGTGCTAGAGATAGTCTGGGCCCTGGGGCCAACGTCCTGACTTTC. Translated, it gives CSARDSLGPGANVLTF.

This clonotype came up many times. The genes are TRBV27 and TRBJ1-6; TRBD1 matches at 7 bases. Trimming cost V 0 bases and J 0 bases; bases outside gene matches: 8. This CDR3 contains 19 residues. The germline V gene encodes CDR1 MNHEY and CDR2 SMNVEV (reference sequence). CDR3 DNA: TGTGCCAGCAGTTTATCAAGGGGGCAGGATAACTCCTATAATTCACCCCTCCACTTT. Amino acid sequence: CASSLSRGQDNSYNSPLHF.

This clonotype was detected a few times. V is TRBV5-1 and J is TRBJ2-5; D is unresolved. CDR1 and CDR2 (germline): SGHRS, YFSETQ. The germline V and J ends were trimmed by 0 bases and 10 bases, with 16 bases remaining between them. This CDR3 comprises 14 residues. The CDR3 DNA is TGCGCCAGCAGCTTGGAGGGCAGCCCGTCAGACCAGTACTTC. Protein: CASSLEGSPSDQYF.

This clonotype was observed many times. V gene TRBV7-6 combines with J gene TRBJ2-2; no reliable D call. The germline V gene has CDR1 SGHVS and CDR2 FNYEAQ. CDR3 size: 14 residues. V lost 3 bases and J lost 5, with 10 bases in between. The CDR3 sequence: CASSFRSGTGELFF. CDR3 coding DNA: TGTGCCAGCAGCTTCCGTAGTGGAACCGGGGAGCTGTTTTTT.

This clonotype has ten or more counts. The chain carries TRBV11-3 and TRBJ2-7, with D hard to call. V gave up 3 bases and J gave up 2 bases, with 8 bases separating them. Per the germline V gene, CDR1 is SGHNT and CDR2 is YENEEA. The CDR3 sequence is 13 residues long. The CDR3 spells CASSFTDPYEQYF. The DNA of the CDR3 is TGTGCCAGCAGCTTTACAGACCCCTACGAGCAGTACTTC.

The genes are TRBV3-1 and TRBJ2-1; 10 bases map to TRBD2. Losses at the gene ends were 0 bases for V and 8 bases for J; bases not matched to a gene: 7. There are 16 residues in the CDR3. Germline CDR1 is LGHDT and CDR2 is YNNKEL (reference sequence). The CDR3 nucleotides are TGTGCCAGCAGCCAAGATAGGCTAGCGGGAGTTCATGAGCAGTTCTTC. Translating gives CASSQDRLAGVHEQFF.

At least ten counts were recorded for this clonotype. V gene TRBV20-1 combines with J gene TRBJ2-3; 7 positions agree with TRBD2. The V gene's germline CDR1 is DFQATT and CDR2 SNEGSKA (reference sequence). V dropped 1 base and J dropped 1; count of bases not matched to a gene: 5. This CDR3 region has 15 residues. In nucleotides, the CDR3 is TGCAGTGCTAGAGGTAGCGGGTCTCGCACAGATACGCAGTATTTT. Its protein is CSARGSGSRTDTQYF.

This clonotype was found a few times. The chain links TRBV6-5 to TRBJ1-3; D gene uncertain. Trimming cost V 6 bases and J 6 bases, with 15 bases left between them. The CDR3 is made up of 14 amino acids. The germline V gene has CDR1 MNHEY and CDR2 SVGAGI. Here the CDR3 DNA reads TGTGCCAGCAGGGTTGGACGTGGCGTAAACACCATATATTTT. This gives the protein CASRVGRGVNTIYF.

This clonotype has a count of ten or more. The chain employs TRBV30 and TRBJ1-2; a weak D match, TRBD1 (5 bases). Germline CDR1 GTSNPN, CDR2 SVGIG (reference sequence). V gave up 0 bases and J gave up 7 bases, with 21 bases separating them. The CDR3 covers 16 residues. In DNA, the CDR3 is TGTGCCTGGAGTGTACGAGTGCGGTGGCAGGGAAGTGGCTACACCTTC. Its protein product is CAWSVRVRWQGSGYTF.

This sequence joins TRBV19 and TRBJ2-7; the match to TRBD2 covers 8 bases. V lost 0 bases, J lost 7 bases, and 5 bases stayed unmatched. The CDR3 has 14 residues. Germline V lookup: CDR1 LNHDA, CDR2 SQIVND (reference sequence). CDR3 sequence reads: CASSIDREGWEQYF. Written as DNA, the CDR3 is TGTGCCAGTAGTATAGATCGGGAGGGATGGGAGCAGTACTTC.

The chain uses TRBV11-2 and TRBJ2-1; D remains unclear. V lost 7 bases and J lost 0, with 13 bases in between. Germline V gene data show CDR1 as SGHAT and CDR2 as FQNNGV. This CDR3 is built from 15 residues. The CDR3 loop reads CASKKGGNSYNEQFF. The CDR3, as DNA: TGTGCCAGCAAAAAGGGCGGAAACTCCTACAATGAGCAGTTCTTC.

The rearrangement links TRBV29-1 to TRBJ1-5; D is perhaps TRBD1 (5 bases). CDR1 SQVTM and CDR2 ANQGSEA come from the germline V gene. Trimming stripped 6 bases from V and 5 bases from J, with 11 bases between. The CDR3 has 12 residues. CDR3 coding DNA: TGCAGCGTGGGGGAACACCATCAGCCCCAGCATTTT. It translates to CSVGEHHQPQHF.

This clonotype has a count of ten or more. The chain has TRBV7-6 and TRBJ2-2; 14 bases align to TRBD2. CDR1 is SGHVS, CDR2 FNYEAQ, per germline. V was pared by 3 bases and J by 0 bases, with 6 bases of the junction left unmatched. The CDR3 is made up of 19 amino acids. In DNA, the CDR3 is TGTGCCAGCAGCTTCACCGGGACTAGCGGGAGACCGAACACCGGGGAGCTGTTTTTT. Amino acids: CASSFTGTSGRPNTGELFF.

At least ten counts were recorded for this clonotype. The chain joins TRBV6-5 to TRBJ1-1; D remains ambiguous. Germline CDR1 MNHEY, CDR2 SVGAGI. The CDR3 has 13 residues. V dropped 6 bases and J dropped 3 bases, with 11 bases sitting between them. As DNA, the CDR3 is TGTGCCAGCAGGAATGAGGGATACACTGAAGCTTTCTTT. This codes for CASRNEGYTEAFF.

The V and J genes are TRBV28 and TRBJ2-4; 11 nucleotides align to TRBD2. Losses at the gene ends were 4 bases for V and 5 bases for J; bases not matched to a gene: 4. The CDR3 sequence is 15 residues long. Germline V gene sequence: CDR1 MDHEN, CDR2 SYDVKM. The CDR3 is CASSSPGLAENIQYF. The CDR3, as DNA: TGTGCCAGCAGTTCCCCGGGACTAGCGGAAAACATTCAGTACTTC.

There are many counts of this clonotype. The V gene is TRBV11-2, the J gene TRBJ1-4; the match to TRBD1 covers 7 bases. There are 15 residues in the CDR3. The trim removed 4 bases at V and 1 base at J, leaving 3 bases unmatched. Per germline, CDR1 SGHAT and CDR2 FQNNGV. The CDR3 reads CASSSDRETNEKLFF. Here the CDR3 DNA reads TGTGCCAGCAGCTCAGACAGGGAAACTAATGAAAAACTGTTTTTT.